These 17 T cell receptor beta chains share one sample of origin, sequenced in a study of cytomegalovirus exposure and HLA in healthy donors. This PCR relied on a set of 60 Vbeta primers and 13 Jbeta primers. Libraries were prepared by immunoSEQ multiplex PCR; TCRdb keeps only in-frame clonotypes and omits some of them. Of 150,000 to 200,000 clones listed, roughly 90% were seen once; the top ten hold around 0.99%. The specimen was PBMCs. These receptor sequences come from a boy aged 2 to 9 in good health and CMV-seronegative.

CDR3 region: CASSEYERSSYNSPLHF. The CDR3 nucleotides are TGTGCCAGCAGTGAATACGAAAGGAGCTCCTATAATTCACCCCTCCACTTT. The genes are TRBV6-1 and TRBJ1-6; D is uncertain. Germline CDR1 MNHNS, CDR2 SASEGT. The V end lost 2 bases, the J end lost 0 bases, and 11 bases lay between the germline ends. This CDR3 comprises 17 residues.

The V gene is TRBV11-3, the J gene TRBJ2-7, with a possible D match to TRBD2 (5 bases). This CDR3 spans 14 amino acids. V lost 0 bases and J 3 bases, leaving 9 bases between the germline ends. The germline V gene has CDR1 SGHNT and CDR2 YENEEA. The CDR3 coding sequence is TGTGCCAGCAGCTTAGATGGACTGAACTACGAGCAGTACTTC. Translating gives CASSLDGLNYEQYF. The complete variable domain, with remaining parts taken from reference TRBV11-3 and TRBJ2-7, reads EAGVVQSPRYKIIEKKQPVAFWCNPISGHNTLYWYLQNLGQGPELLIRYENEEAVDDSQLPKDRFSAERLKGVDSTLKIQPAELGDSAVYLCASSLDGLNYEQYFGPGTRLTVT.

This clone was detected a few times. V gene TRBV19 combines with J gene TRBJ1-4, with D perhaps matching TRBD1 (5 bases). There are 15 residues in the CDR3. V was cut by 1 base and J by 0 bases, with 6 bases left in between. CDR1 and CDR2 (germline): LNHDA, SQIVND (reference sequence). The CDR3 sequence is CASSIGGATNEKLFF. The CDR3, as DNA: TGTGCCAGTAGTATAGGGGGGGCAACTAATGAAAAACTGTTTTTT.

In regard to this clone: Compared with germline, one end of the junction differs, possibly owing to a read error. This chain joins TRBV18 and TRBJ2-5, with D perhaps matching TRBD1 (5 bases). CDR3 length: 14 residues. Germline assignment: CDR1 KGHSH and CDR2 LQKENI. The CDR3 region is CASSPQTDQETQYF. DNA for the CDR3: TGTGCCAGCTCGCCACAGACAGACCAAGAGACCCAGTACTTC.

The rearrangement uses TRBV6-7 and TRBJ2-3; 9 nucleotides agree with TRBD1. TRBV6-7 is sorted into the ORF group, with uncertain function. With 1 base clipped from V and 9 bases from J, the junction kept 8 bases outside the gene matches. The length of the CDR3 is 15 residues. In nucleotides, the CDR3 is TGTGCCAGCAGTTACTGGGACAGGGATGACAGAACGCAGTATTTT. As protein: CASSYWDRDDRTQYF.

V gene TRBV5-5 combines with J gene TRBJ1-1, with D possibly TRBD1 on 6 matching bases. The CDR3 totals 15 residues. V lost 1 base and J lost 10, with 20 bases in between. Germline lookup yields CDR1 SGHKS and CDR2 YYEKEE (reference sequence). Written as DNA, the CDR3 is TGTGCCAGCAGCTTGAACTTGACCCAGGGGATGGTAGCTTTCTTT. Translating it yields CASSLNLTQGMVAFF.

The chain couples TRBV11-2 to TRBJ2-5; 8 bases agree with TRBD1. CDR3 length: 15 residues. J was trimmed by 0 bases and V by 5 bases; bases with no gene match: 5. CDR1 SGHAT and CDR2 FQNNGV come from the germline V gene. CDR3 bases: TGTGCCAGCAGCCCGGGGACAGGCCACCAAGAGACCCAGTACTTC. Translated, it gives CASSPGTGHQETQYF.

This chain connects TRBV5-1 to TRBJ2-1; D gene uncertain. Looked up from germline, CDR1 is SGHRS and CDR2 is YFSETQ. The length of the CDR3 is 16 residues. V lost 1 base to trimming and J lost 2 bases, with 13 bases between them. CDR3 coding DNA: TGCGCCAGCAGCTTGTTCCCGAGTGATACCTACAATGAGCAGTTCTTC. Its translation: CASSLFPSDTYNEQFF. The variable domain in full, with the rest retrieved from reference TRBV5-1 and TRBJ2-1, is KAGVTQTPRYLIKTRGQQVTLSCSPISGHRSVSWYQQTPGQGLQFLFEYFSETQRNKGNFPGRFSGRQFSNSRSEMNVSTLELGDSALYLCASSLFPSDTYNEQFFGPGTRLTVL.

This rearrangement joins TRBV9 to TRBJ2-1, with TRBD2 matching 7 bases. There are 15 residues in the CDR3. J lost 3 bases, V lost 3 bases, and 6 bases had no gene match. CDR1 and CDR2 (germline): SGDLS, YYNGEE. DNA for the CDR3: TGTGCCAGCAGCGGGTCGGGAGGTATCTACAATGAGCAGTTCTTC. Translating it yields CASSGSGGIYNEQFF.

This clone was seen once. V is TRBV7-2 and J is TRBJ2-2; D perhaps matches TRBD2 (6 bases). The CDR3 length is 15 residues. The V gene's germline CDR1 is SGHTA and CDR2 FQGNSA. The V gene lost 5 bases and the J gene lost 5 bases, with 15 bases spanning the gap. CDR3 amino acids: CASSPGLGQTGELFF. CDR3 nucleotides: TGTGCCAGCAGCCCGGGACTTGGGCAAACCGGGGAGCTGTTTTTT.

The chain links TRBV4-1 to TRBJ1-2; 7 bases fit TRBD1. The length of the CDR3 is 14 residues. Germline values: CDR1 MGHRA, CDR2 YSYEKL. V was pared by 4 bases and J by 2 bases, with 4 bases of the junction left unmatched. The CDR3 DNA reads TGCGCCAGCAGCCGAATGGGACAGAACTATGGCTACACCTTC. Residues: CASSRMGQNYGYTF.

V is TRBV5-4 and J is TRBJ2-2; D gene uncertain. The V and J ends lost 0 bases and 4 bases respectively, with 4 bases between them. Germline CDR1 reads SGHNT; CDR2 reads YYREEE (reference sequence). This CDR3 spans 13 amino acids. CDR3 nucleotide sequence: TGTGCCAGCAGCTTGGCCGTCACCGGGGAGCTGTTTTTT. Translation gives CASSLAVTGELFF.

The chain joins TRBV4-2 to TRBJ1-1; TRBD1 agrees at 9 bases. J lost 0 bases, V lost 4 bases, and 12 bases had no gene match. Per the germline V gene, CDR1 is LGHNA and CDR2 is YNFKEQ. This CDR3 spans 18 amino acids. CDR3 DNA sequence: TGTGCCAGCAGCCCCCCGGAGGACAGGGGAGGGTTGAACACTGAAGCTTTCTTT. Its translation: CASSPPEDRGGLNTEAFF.

This clone showed up just a few times. The chain employs TRBV9 and TRBJ1-6; a possible D gene is TRBD1 (5 bases). Germline V CDR1 and CDR2: SGDLS, YYNGEE. The CDR3 contains 14 residues. V was pared by 0 bases and J by 7 bases, with 8 bases between. The CDR3 region is CASSVEGWNSPLHF. The CDR3 DNA sequence: TGTGCCAGCAGCGTAGAGGGGTGGAATTCACCCCTCCACTTT.

The gene calls are TRBV29-1 and TRBJ2-3; D perhaps matches TRBD1 (6 bases). CDR3 length: 13 amino acids. Deletions cut 3 bases from V and 6 bases from J, with 13 bases between. Germline lookup yields CDR1 SQVTM and CDR2 ANQGSEA. CDR3: CSVEHRAADTQYF. The CDR3 DNA sequence: TGCAGCGTTGAGCACAGGGCTGCTGATACGCAGTATTTT.

The V call is TRBV7-6, the J call TRBJ2-1, with D perhaps matching TRBD2 (6 bases). The CDR3 is 13 amino acids. The germline V and J ends were trimmed by 5 bases and 8 bases, with 13 bases remaining between them. CDR1 SGHVS and CDR2 FNYEAQ come from the germline V gene. CDR3 residues: CASSRGGVDEQFF. The CDR3, as DNA: TGTGCCAGCAGCCGCGGAGGGGTTGATGAGCAGTTCTTC.

This chain connects TRBV6-1 to TRBJ2-1; D possibly corresponds to TRBD1 (6 bases). The CDR3 is 14 residues long. V was shortened by 7 bases and J by 3 bases, with 13 bases between the two germline ends. The germline V gene has CDR1 MNHNS and CDR2 SASEGT. CDR3 sequence: CASTSKGDYNEQFF. The CDR3 coding sequence is TGTGCCAGCACCTCTAAGGGGGACTACAATGAGCAGTTCTTC.